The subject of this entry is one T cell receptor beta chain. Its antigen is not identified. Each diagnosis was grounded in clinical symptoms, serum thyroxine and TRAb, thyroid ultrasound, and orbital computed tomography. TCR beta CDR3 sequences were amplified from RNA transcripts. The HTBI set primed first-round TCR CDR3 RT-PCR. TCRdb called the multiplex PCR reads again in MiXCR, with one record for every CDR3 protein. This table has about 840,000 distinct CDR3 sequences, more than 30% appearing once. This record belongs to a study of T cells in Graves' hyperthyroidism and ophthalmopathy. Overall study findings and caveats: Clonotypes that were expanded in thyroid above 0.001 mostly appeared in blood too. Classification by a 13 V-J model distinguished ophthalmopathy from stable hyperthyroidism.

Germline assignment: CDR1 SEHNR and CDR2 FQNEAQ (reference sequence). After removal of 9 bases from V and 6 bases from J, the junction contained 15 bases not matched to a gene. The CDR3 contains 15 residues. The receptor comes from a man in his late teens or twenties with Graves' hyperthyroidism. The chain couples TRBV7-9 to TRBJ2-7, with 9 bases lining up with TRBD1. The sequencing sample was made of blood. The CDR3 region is CASSITGTGLGEQYF. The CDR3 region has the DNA TGTGCCAGTAGTATTACCGGGACAGGGTTGGGCGAGCAGTACTTC.